This TCR beta chain is from a study of OX40 agonist ivuxolimab in advanced cancers. Study summary: Ivuxolimab, which is an agonistic anti-OX40 (CD134) antibody, was administered to the patients. Cancers in dose escalation were hepatocellular, melanoma, renal cell and head and neck. Therapy given before enrollment (anti-PD-1, anti-PD-L1 or anti-CTLA-4) was allowed, and 40% had some.

Profiling relied on immunoSEQ multiplex PCR, and the TCRdb table lists in-frame clones only, not all of them. The sample has fewer than 90,000 clones; less than 95% are singletons. General study findings and limits: Normalized expansion of T-cell clones was also low for some nonresponders.

Germline V gene sequence: CDR1 SGHAT, CDR2 FQNNGV. The CDR3 has 14 residues. With 2 bases clipped from V and 6 bases from J, the junction kept 1 base outside the gene matches. As for this clone: Its target is unknown.

The sequence was obtained from an adult with an advanced solid tumor such as melanoma, head and neck, liver or kidney cancer. The sample here was CD4+ or CD8+ T cells sorted from blood, taken in a trial of the OX40 agonist ivuxolimab. J is TRBJ2-2 and V is TRBV11-2; 9 bases fit TRBD2. The CDR3 spells CASSLLAGPGELFF. As DNA, the CDR3 is TGTGCCAGCAGCTTACTAGCGGGACCCGGGGAGCTGTTTTTT.